These 13 T cell receptor beta chains were all obtained from the same sample, sequenced in a study of blood T cells in healthy people across ages. For the second PCR, which ran for roughly 6 to 11 cycles, a sample-barcoded 5' primer and a J-beta primer mix were used. TCRdb ran MiXCR on the 5' RACE reads and lists one entry per CDR3 protein. Of about 830,000 distinct CDR3 sequences detected, roughly 64% appear once; the ten largest clones hold about 20%. Sequenced material: blood. The receptors shown here come from a man under 40 in good health.

J is TRBJ2-7 and V is TRBV6-5; D unclear. V lost 2 bases, J lost 0 bases, and 11 bases lay in between. Germline CDR1 and CDR2: MNHEY and SVGAGI. CDR3 size: 15 residues. CDR3 nucleotides: TGTGCCAGCAGTTACCGTGGGTACAGCTCCTACGAGCAGTACTTC. Protein sequence: CASSYRGYSSYEQYF.

This CDR3 reads CSAPSYRERSKREQYF. Written as DNA, the CDR3 is TGCAGTGCTCCATCCTACAGGGAAAGGAGTAAACGCGAGCAGTACTTC. The J gene is TRBJ2-5, the V gene TRBV20-1; perhaps TRBD1 as D (6 bases). The tail of the sequence fits TRBJ2-7 better, so the J call may be wrong. CDR3 length: 16 amino acids. CDR1 and CDR2 (germline): DFQATT, SNEGSKA (reference sequence).

The rearrangement joins TRBV7-9 to TRBJ2-3; D uncertain. This CDR3 is 16 amino acids long. V dropped 5 bases and J dropped 4 bases, with 19 bases sitting between them. In germline, CDR1 is SEHNR, CDR2 FQNEAQ (reference sequence). DNA of the CDR3: TGTGCCAGCAGCATCCAATCAAGAAGTTTCGCAGATACGCAGTATTTT. Its protein is CASSIQSRSFADTQYF.

This clonotype was seen more than once but under ten times. This chain joins TRBV27 and TRBJ2-1; 15 nucleotides align to TRBD2. Trimming at V came to 8 bases and at J to 3 bases, leaving 8 bases not matched to a gene. The CDR3 sequence is 17 residues long. CDR1 MNHEY and CDR2 SMNVEV come from the germline V gene (reference sequence). The CDR3 region is CASRGLAGGPGYNEQFF. In DNA form, the CDR3 reads TGTGCCAGCCGAGGACTAGCGGGAGGGCCGGGCTACAATGAGCAGTTCTTC.

The chain combines TRBV3-1 with TRBJ2-7, with a weak D call TRBD2 (6 bases). V was clipped by 1 base and J by 6 bases, with 10 bases between them. The CDR3 totals 13 residues. The germline V gene has CDR1 LGHDT and CDR2 YNNKEL (reference sequence). The CDR3 loop is CASSQGGVAEQYF. In nucleotides, the CDR3 is TGTGCCAGCAGCCAAGGGGGGGTCGCCGAGCAGTACTTC.

The table lists this clonotype with a few counts. V is TRBV12-3 or TRBV12-4 and J is TRBJ2-5, with D unclear. Trimming stripped 3 bases from V and 5 bases from J, with 7 bases between. This CDR3 spans 12 amino acids. This chain's CDR3 is CASSFGAETQYF. In nucleotides, the CDR3 is TGTGCCAGCAGTTTCGGCGCGGAGACCCAGTACTTC.

V is TRBV5-1 and J is TRBJ2-1; TRBD2 agrees at 13 bases. This CDR3 comprises 18 residues. Per germline, CDR1 SGHRS and CDR2 YFSETQ. Trimming cost V 4 bases and J 4 bases; bases outside gene matches: 11. CDR3 DNA sequence: TGCGCCAGCAGCCCCGGACTAGCGGGAGCTGTGGGGTACAATGAGCAGTTCTTC. Translation: CASSPGLAGAVGYNEQFF.

This clonotype was detected only a few times. V usage is TRBV30 and J usage is TRBJ2-7; TRBD1 agrees at 7 bases. Unmatched junction bases numbered 9, after V lost 5 bases and J lost 2 bases. The CDR3 runs to 14 residues. The V gene's germline CDR1 is GTSNPN and CDR2 SVGIG (reference sequence). DNA of the CDR3: TGTGCCTGGGGGACCGGGACAGCCCCCTACGAGCAGTACTTC. It specifies CAWGTGTAPYEQYF.

The rearrangement uses TRBV7-2 and TRBJ2-1; the D gene could be TRBD1 or TRBD2 (5 bases each). The V and J ends lost 5 bases and 5 bases respectively, with 16 bases between them. This CDR3 is built from 15 residues. Germline CDR1 is SGHTA and CDR2 is FQGNSA. CDR3 in amino acids: CASSRDAEPNNEQFF. The DNA for the CDR3 is TGTGCCAGCAGCCGGGACGCGGAGCCGAACAATGAGCAGTTCTTC.

V gene TRBV20-1 combines with J gene TRBJ2-1; D is possibly TRBD2 (5 bases). The V end lost 3 bases, the J end lost 7 bases, and 13 bases lay between the germline ends. In germline, CDR1 is DFQATT, CDR2 SNEGSKA (reference sequence). This CDR3 comprises 13 residues. The CDR3 coding sequence is TGCAGTGCTAGGAAAAGCGGTTCAAATGAGCAGTTCTTC. It yields the protein CSARKSGSNEQFF.

This clonotype was detected ten times or more. The V gene is TRBV28, the J gene TRBJ2-1; 9 bases match TRBD2. Germline V CDR1 and CDR2: MDHEN, SYDVKM. The V and J ends lost 3 bases and 5 bases, in that order; junction bases with no gene match: 17. The CDR3 runs 19 residues. CDR3 bases: TGTGCCAGCAGTTTGCTGCGGGAACCAAGCGGGAGGACGAACAATGAGCAGTTCTTC. It encodes CASSLLREPSGRTNNEQFF.

This clonotype was observed a handful of times. V usage is TRBV7-2 and J usage is TRBJ2-2, with D possibly TRBD2 on 6 matching bases. This CDR3 has 16 amino acids. In germline, CDR1 is SGHTA, CDR2 FQGNSA. V shed 1 base and J shed 1 base, with 10 bases lying between them. CDR3 DNA sequence: TGTGCCAGCAGCTTAGGTACGGGAGAGAACACCGGGGAGCTGTTTTTT. This translates into CASSLGTGENTGELFF.

This chain connects TRBV9 to TRBJ2-5; D call uncertain. V shed 0 bases and J shed 5 bases, with 11 bases lying between them. This CDR3 contains 14 residues. CDR1 and CDR2 (germline): SGDLS, YYNGEE. The CDR3 nucleotides are TGTGCCAGCAGCGTAGGACCCAGTCGGGAGACCCAGTACTTC. It is translated as CASSVGPSRETQYF.